The rows below give T cell receptor beta chains drawn from one sample of a study of cytomegalovirus exposure and HLA in healthy donors. The assay was immunoSEQ multiplex PCR, and TCRdb's table has in-frame clones only and misses some. The sample holds about 220,000 clones, roughly 70% seen once. Sequenced: PBMCs. The source is a woman aged 25 to 39 in good health and CMV-seronegative. The CDR3 runs from the conserved cysteine through the conserved F or W. The D gene is left open where the match is weak. Not all rows give a size; the values are once, few, many and, for expanded clones, a class.

size	D	V	J	CDR3	DNA
NA	NA	TRBV7-8	TRBJ2-4	CASSSDTKNIQYF	TGTGCCAGCAGTTCTGACACCAAAAACATTCAGTACTTC
NA	TRBD1	TRBV10-3	TRBJ1-2	CAISGRDRDRVGYGYTF	TGTGCCATCAGTGGCCGGGACAGGGACCGAGTTGGCTATGGCTACACCTTC
NA	TRBD1	TRBV18	TRBJ2-1	CASSARQGDEQFF	TGTGCCAGCTCAGCGAGACAGGGGGATGAGCAGTTCTTC
NA	NA	TRBV7-9	TRBJ2-1	CSSSLGGDNEQFF	TGTTCCAGCAGCTTAGGGGGGGACAATGAGCAGTTCTTC
NA	NA	TRBV30	TRBJ2-5	CAWKVAGGETQYF	TGTGCCTGGAAAGTGGCCGGGGGAGAGACCCAGTACTTC
NA	TRBD2	TRBV11-2	TRBJ2-5	CASSPLGGRAYQETQYF	TGTGCCAGCAGCCCCCTCGGGGGGAGGGCCTACCAAGAGACCCAGTACTTC
NA	TRBD1	TRBV7-6	TRBJ1-1	CASSLATGGTEAFF	TGTGCCAGCAGCTTAGCGACAGGGGGTACTGAAGCTTTCTTT
NA	NA	TRBV19	TRBJ2-1	CASSIGSVLYNEQFF	TGTGCCAGTAGTATAGGTAGCGTCCTTTACAATGAGCAGTTCTTC
NA	TRBD1	TRBV5-6	TRBJ1-6	CASSFFETGYSPLHF	TGTGCCAGCAGCTTCTTCGAGACAGGGTATTCACCCCTCCACTTT
NA	NA	TRBV13	TRBJ1-4	CASSLWATNEKLFF	TGTGCCAGCAGCTTATGGGCGACTAATGAAAAACTGTTTTTT
NA	NA	TRBV30	TRBJ1-1	CAWNKEGAEAFF	TGTGCCTGGAACAAGGAAGGGGCTGAAGCTTTCTTT
few	TRBD1	TRBV5-6	TRBJ2-7	CASSYYPGQSYEQYF	TGTGCCAGCAGCTACTATCCGGGACAGTCCTACGAGCAGTACTTC
NA	TRBD2	TRBV6-6	TRBJ2-2	CASRNGGNGELFF	TGTGCCAGCAGAAACGGGGGGAACGGGGAGCTGTTTTTT
NA	TRBD2	TRBV7-3	TRBJ2-2	CASSLRGSGRTGELFF	TGTGCCAGCAGCTTAAGGGGTAGCGGGAGGACCGGGGAGCTGTTTTTT
NA	NA	TRBV19	TRBJ1-6	CASSGGTFSYNSPLHF	TGTGCCAGTAGCGGGGGGACCTTCTCCTATAATTCACCCCTCCACTTT
once	NA	TRBV15	TRBJ2-3	CATSPRDTQYF	TGTGCCACCAGCCCGAGAGATACGCAGTATTTT
NA	TRBD2	TRBV2	TRBJ2-3	CASSRLASTDTQYF	TGTGCCAGCAGTCGACTAGCTTCCACAGATACGCAGTATTTT
once	NA	TRBV6-5	TRBJ1-1	CASTQQGSTEAFF	TGTGCCAGCACCCAACAGGGATCCACTGAAGCTTTCTTT
NA	NA	TRBV30	TRBJ1-1	CAWTRPTRGTEAFF	TGTGCCTGGACTCGGCCCACCAGAGGCACTGAAGCTTTCTTT
few	NA	TRBV7-9	TRBJ1-1	CASSRVPQENTEAFF	TGTGCCAGCAGCCGCGTCCCGCAGGAGAACACTGAAGCTTTCTTT
once	TRBD2	TRBV4-1	TRBJ2-4	CASSQEVPATSGTLAKNIQYF	TGCGCCAGCAGCCAAGAAGTCCCGGCCACTAGCGGGACCTTAGCCAAAAACATTCAGTACTTC
few	TRBD1	TRBV7-9	TRBJ2-2	CASSLGQGNTGELFF	TGTGCCAGCAGCTTGGGACAGGGAAACACCGGGGAGCTGTTTTTT
NA	TRBD1	TRBV15	TRBJ1-5	CATSRDSGQGYQPQHF	TGTGCCACCAGCAGAGACTCGGGACAGGGTTATCAGCCCCAGCATTTT
NA	NA	TRBV5-6	TRBJ1-2	CASSLTPGNNYGYTF	TGTGCCAGCAGCTTAACCCCAGGGAACAACTATGGCTACACCTTC
NA	TRBD1	TRBV7-6	TRBJ2-7	CASSLTGGLGYEQYF	TGTGCCAGCAGCTTAACAGGGGGTCTCGGCTACGAGCAGTACTTC
many	TRBD1	TRBV11-1	TRBJ1-4	CASSLGTGRIEKLFF	TGTGCCAGCAGCTTGGGGACAGGTCGGATTGAAAAACTGTTTTTT
NA	NA	TRBV20-1	TRBJ2-7	CSAWDTDEQYF	TGCAGTGCTTGGGACACGGACGAGCAGTACTTC
NA	TRBD1	TRBV6-5	TRBJ1-2	CASSYRTGSSGYTF	TGTGCCAGCAGTTATCGGACAGGGAGTTCTGGCTACACCTTC
NA	NA	TRBV10-1	TRBJ1-1	CASSEYRTNTEAFF	TGCGCCAGCAGTGAGTACCGGACAAACACTGAAGCTTTCTTT
NA	TRBD2	TRBV5-5	TRBJ2-5	CASSLALAGYQETQYF	TGTGCCAGCAGCTTGGCCCTAGCGGGGTACCAAGAGACCCAGTACTTC
NA	NA	TRBV9	TRBJ2-1	CASSLPSATYNEQFF	TGTGCCAGCAGCCTACCTAGCGCGACATACAATGAGCAGTTCTTC
NA	TRBD1	TRBV6-1	TRBJ1-6	CASKPRDRVSPLHF	TGTGCCAGCAAACCCCGGGACAGGGTTTCACCCCTCCACTTT
NA	TRBD1	TRBV14	TRBJ1-1	CASSFRTGINTEAFF	TGTGCCAGCAGCTTTCGGACAGGGATAAACACTGAAGCTTTCTTT
NA	TRBD1	TRBV18	TRBJ1-3	CASSPNAGTGHSGNTIYF	TGTGCCAGCTCACCCAACGCCGGGACAGGCCACTCTGGAAACACCATATATTTT
NA	TRBD2	TRBV5-5	TRBJ2-1	CASSLGGGAVNEQFF	TGTGCCAGCAGCTTGGGCGGGGGGGCCGTCAATGAGCAGTTCTTC
NA	NA	TRBV5-1	TRBJ1-1	CASSYGGSDTEAFF	TGCGCCAGCAGCTATGGGGGGAGCGACACTGAAGCTTTCTTT
few	NA	TRBV11-3	TRBJ2-1	CASSLAYPVYNEQFF	TGTGCCAGCAGCTTAGCCTACCCCGTCTACAATGAGCAGTTCTTC
NA	NA	TRBV7-9	TRBJ2-1	CASSPSRGSHNEQFF	TGTGCCAGCAGCCCGAGCCGGGGGTCTCACAATGAGCAGTTCTTC
few	TRBD1	TRBV29-1	TRBJ1-1	CSGQTGGMNTEAFF	TGCAGCGGGCAGACAGGGGGCATGAACACTGAAGCTTTCTTT
NA	TRBD1	TRBV7-9	TRBJ1-1	CASNQRTGMNTEAFF	TGTGCCAGCAACCAACGGACAGGAATGAACACTGAAGCTTTCTTT
once	NA	TRBV19	TRBJ2-7	CASSTSGSYEQYF	TGTGCCAGTAGTACATCGGGAAGCTACGAGCAGTACTTC
few	TRBD1	TRBV6-5	TRBJ1-1	CASGGGADTEAFF	TGTGCCAGCGGAGGGGGCGCAGACACTGAAGCTTTCTTT
NA	NA	TRBV10-3	TRBJ2-2	CAIGAHLATGELFF	TGTGCCATCGGGGCTCACTTAGCTACCGGGGAGCTGTTTTTT
once	TRBD1	TRBV15	TRBJ2-7	CATSRGTGGYEQYF	TGTGCCACCAGCCGAGGAACAGGGGGCTACGAGCAGTACTTC
NA	TRBD1	TRBV7-9	TRBJ1-1	CASSLSGGRVNTEAFF	TGTGCCAGCAGTCTGTCAGGGGGCAGGGTGAACACTGAAGCTTTCTTT
NA	NA	TRBV7-9	TRBJ1-5	CASSLEHQPQHF	TGTGCCAGCAGCTTAGAGCATCAGCCCCAGCATTTT
few	NA	TRBV7-9	TRBJ1-6	CASTGSNSPLHF	TGTGCCAGCACTGGGAGTAATTCACCCCTCCACTTT